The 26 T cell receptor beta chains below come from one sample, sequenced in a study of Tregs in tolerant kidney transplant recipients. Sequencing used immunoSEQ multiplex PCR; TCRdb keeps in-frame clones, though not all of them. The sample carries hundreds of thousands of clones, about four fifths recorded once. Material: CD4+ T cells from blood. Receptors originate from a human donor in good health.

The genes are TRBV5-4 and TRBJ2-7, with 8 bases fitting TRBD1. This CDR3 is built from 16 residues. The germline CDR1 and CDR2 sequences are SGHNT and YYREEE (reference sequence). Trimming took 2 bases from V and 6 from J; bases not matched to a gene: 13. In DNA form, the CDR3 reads TGTGCCAGCAGCTTTTACCCCCCAGGACAGGGAGCCGAGCAGTACTTC. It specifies CASSFYPPGQGAEQYF.

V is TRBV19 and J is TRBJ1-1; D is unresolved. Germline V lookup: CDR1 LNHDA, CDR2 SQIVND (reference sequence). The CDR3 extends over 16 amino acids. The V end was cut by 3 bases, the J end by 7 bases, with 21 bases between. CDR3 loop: CASSISGSGLGGEAFF. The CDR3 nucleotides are TGTGCCAGTAGTATTAGCGGGTCCGGCCTTGGTGGTGAAGCTTTCTTT.

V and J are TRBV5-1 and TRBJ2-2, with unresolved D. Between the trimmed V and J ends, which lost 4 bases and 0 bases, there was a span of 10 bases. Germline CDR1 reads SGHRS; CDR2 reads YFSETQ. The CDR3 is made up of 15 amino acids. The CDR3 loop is CASSPDTANTGELFF. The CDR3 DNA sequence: TGCGCCAGCAGCCCAGACACAGCGAACACCGGGGAGCTGTTTTTT.

The CDR3 here is CASSDTRHKSTDTQYF. The CDR3 nucleotides are TGTGCCAGCAGTGATACCAGGCACAAGAGCACAGATACGCAGTATTTT. V and J are TRBV6-4 and TRBJ2-3; no clear D gene. In germline, CDR1 is MRHNA, CDR2 SNTAGT. This CDR3 is built from 16 residues. V was trimmed by 3 bases and J by 0 bases, leaving 13 bases between them.

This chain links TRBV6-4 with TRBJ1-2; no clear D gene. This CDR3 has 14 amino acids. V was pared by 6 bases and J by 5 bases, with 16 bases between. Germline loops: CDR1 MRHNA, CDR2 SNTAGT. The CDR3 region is CASSKWLASYGYTF. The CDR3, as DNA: TGTGCCAGCAGCAAATGGTTGGCTTCATATGGCTACACCTTC.

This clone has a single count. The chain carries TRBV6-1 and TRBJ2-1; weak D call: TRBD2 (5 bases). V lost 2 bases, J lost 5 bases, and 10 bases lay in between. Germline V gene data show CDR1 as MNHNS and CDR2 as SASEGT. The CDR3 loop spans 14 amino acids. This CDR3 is CASSEMGGHNEQFF. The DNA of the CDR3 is TGTGCCAGCAGTGAAATGGGCGGGCACAATGAGCAGTTCTTC.

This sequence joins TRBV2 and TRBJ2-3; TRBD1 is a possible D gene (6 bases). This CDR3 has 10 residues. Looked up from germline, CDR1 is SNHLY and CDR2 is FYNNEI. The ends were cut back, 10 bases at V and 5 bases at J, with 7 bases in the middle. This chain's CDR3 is CATGEDTQYF. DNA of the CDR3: TGTGCCACAGGGGAAGATACGCAGTATTTT.

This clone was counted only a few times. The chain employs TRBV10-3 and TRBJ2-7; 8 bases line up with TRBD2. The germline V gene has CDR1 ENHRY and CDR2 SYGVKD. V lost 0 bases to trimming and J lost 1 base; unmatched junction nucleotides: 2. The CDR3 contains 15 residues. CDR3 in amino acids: CAISESKRGSYEQYF. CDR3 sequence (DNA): TGTGCCATCAGTGAGTCGAAGCGGGGGTCCTACGAGCAGTACTTC.

Here the CDR3 reads CASSPRTGAETQYF. DNA for the CDR3: TGCGCCAGCAGCCCCCGGACAGGTGCAGAGACCCAGTACTTC. V usage is TRBV5-1 and J usage is TRBJ2-5; 7 bases map to TRBD1. CDR1 is SGHRS and CDR2 is YFSETQ in the germline V gene. The CDR3 covers 14 residues. V was clipped by 4 bases and J by 4 bases; unmatched bases: 7.

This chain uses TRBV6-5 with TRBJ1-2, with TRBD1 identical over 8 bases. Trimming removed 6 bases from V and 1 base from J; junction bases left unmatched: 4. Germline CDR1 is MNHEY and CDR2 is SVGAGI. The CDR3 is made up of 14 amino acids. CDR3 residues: CASRTDRGNYGYTF. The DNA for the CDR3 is TGTGCCAGCAGGACTGACAGGGGTAACTATGGCTACACCTTC.

CDR3: CASSYLNRPYNEQFF. The DNA of the CDR3 is TGTGCCAGCAGCTACCTCAACAGACCCTACAATGAGCAGTTCTTC. This chain uses TRBV11-2 with TRBJ2-1; D is ambiguous. CDR1 and CDR2 (germline): SGHAT, FQNNGV. Trimming took 4 bases from V and 2 from J, leaving 12 bases between them. CDR3 length: 15 amino acids.

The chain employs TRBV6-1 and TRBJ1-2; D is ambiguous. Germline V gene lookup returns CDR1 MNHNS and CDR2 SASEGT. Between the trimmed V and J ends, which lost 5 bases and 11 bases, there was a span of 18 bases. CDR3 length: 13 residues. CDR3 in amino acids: CASSLTRHWFYTF. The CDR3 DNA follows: TGTGCCAGCAGTCTAACAAGACACTGGTTTTACACCTTC.

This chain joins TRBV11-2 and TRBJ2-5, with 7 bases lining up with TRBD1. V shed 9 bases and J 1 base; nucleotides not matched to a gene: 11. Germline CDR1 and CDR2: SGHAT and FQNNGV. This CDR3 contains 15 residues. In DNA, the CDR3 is TGTGCCAGTCTCCCCGGCCACAGGGGCCAAGAGACCCAGTACTTC. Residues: CASLPGHRGQETQYF.

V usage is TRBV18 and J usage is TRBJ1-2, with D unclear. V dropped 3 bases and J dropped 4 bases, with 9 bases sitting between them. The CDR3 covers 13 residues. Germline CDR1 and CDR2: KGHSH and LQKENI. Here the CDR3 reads CASSPPAVYGYTF. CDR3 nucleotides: TGTGCCAGCTCACCCCCTGCGGTCTATGGCTACACCTTC.

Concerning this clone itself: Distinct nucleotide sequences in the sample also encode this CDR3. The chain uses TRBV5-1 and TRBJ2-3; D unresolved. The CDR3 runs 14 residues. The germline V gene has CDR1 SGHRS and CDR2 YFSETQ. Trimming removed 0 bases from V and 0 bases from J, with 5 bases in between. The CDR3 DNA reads TGCGCCAGCAGCTTGGGGACCAGCACAGATACGCAGTATTTT. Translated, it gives CASSLGTSTDTQYF.

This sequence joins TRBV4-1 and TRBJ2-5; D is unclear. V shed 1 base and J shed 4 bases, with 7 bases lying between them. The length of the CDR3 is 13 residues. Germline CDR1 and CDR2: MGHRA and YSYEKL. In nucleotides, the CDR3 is TGCGCCAGCAGCCAAGGTCCGGCAGAGACCCAGTACTTC. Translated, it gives CASSQGPAETQYF.

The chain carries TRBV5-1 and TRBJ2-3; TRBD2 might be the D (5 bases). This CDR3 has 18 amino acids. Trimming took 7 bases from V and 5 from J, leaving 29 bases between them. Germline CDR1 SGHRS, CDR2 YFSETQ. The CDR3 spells CASGPRVSVGSVGDTQYF. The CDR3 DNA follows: TGCGCCAGCGGACCGAGGGTCTCAGTGGGGAGTGTGGGAGATACGCAGTATTTT.

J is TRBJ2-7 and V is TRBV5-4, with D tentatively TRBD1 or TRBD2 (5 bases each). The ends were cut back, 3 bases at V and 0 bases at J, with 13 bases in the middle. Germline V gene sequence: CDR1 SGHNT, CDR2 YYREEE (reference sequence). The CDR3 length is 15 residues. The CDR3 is CASSYWDLSSYEQYF. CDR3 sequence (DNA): TGTGCCAGCAGCTACTGGGACCTAAGCTCCTACGAGCAGTACTTC.

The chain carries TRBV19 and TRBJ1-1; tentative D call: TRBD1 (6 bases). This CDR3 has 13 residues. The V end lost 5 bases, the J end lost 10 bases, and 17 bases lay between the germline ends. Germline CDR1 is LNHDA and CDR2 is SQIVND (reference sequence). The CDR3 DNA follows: TGTGCCAGTAGTCGCGATGGGGGGCGCGGAGCTTTCTTT. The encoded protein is CASSRDGGRGAFF.

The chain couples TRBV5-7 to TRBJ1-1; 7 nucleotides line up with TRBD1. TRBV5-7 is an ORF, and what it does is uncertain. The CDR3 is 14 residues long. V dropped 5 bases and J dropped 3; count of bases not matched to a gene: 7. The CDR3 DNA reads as TGTGCCAGCAGACTGAAGGGGGCGTACACTGAAGCTTTCTTT. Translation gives CASRLKGAYTEAFF.

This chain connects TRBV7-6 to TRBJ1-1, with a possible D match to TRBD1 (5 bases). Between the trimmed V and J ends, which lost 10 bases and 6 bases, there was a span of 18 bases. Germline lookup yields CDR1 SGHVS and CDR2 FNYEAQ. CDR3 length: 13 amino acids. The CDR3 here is CATSGGEGPEAFF. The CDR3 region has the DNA TGTGCCACCTCGGGCGGGGAGGGGCCTGAAGCTTTCTTT.

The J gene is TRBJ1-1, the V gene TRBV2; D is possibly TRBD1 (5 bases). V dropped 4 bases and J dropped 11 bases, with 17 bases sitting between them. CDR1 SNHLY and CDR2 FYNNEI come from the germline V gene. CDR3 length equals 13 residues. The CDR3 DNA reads TGTGCCAGCAGTGCTATGGAGGCTCAGGGTGCTTTCTTT. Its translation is CASSAMEAQGAFF. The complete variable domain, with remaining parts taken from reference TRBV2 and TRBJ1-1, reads EPEVTQTPSHQVTQMGQEVILRCVPISNHLYFYWYRQILGQKVEFLVSFYNNEISEKSEIFDDQFSVERPDGSNFTLKIRSTKLEDSAMYFCASSAMEAQGAFFGQGTRLTVV.

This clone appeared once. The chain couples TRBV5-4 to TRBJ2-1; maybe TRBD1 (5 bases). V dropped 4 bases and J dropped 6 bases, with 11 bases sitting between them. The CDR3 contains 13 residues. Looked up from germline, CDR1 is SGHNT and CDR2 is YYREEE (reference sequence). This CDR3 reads CASSIRQLNEQFF. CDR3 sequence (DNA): TGTGCCAGCAGCATACGACAGCTCAATGAGCAGTTCTTC.

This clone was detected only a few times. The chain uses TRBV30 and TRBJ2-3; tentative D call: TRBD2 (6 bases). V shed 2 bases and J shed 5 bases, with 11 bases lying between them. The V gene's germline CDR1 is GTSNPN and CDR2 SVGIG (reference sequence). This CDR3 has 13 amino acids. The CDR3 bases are TGTGCCTGGAGTAACCGGGGAGGAGATACGCAGTATTTT. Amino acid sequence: CAWSNRGGDTQYF.

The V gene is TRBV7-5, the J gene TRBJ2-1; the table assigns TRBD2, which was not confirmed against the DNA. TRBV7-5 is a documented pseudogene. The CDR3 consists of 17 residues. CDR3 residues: CVRSPQPLAGVYNEQFF. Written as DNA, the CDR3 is TGTGTCAGAAGCCCCCAACCCCTAGCGGGAGTGTACAATGAGCAGTTCTTC.

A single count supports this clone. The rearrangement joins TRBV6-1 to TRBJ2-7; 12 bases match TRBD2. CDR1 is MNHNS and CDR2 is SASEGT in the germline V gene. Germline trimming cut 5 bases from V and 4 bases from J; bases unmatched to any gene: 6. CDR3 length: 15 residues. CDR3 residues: CASSQLAGGRYEQYF. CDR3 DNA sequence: TGTGCCAGCAGTCAACTAGCGGGAGGTCGGTACGAGCAGTACTTC.